This T cell receptor (beta chain) was identified during a study of OX40 agonist ivuxolimab in advanced cancers. In the study overall: Intravenous ivuxolimab at 0.01 to 10 mg/kg was given to patients every 2 weeks. Checkpoint inhibitors had been given previously to roughly 40% of patients.

Study results and caveats: The mean number of expanded clones was higher in CD8+ T cells than in CD4+.

This clone was counted once. Its antigen is unknown. The repertoire was sequenced with immunoSEQ multiplex PCR; TCRdb's copy has only in-frame clones and lacks some. The table includes roughly 40,000 clones, 82% detected once. Per the germline V gene, CDR1 is MDHEN and CDR2 is SYDVKM. V trimming: 5 bases; J trimming: 6 bases; junction bases outside the gene matches: 11. This CDR3 region has 16 residues. Baseline was the first blood sampling point, followed by cycle 4 day 1 and cycle 7 day 1. This chain uses TRBV28 with TRBJ2-1, with 9 bases lining up with TRBD2. The sample in question was CD4+ or CD8+ T cells sorted from blood, obtained in a trial of the OX40 agonist ivuxolimab. This TCR was sampled from an adult with an advanced solid tumor such as melanoma, head and neck, liver or kidney cancer. The CDR3 DNA reads TGTGCCAGCAGTCCGCCCAGCGGGAGGTTTTTCAATGAGCAGTTCTTC. It translates to CASSPPSGRFFNEQFF. Full variable domain (remainder filled in from reference TRBV28 and TRBJ2-1): DVKVTQSSRYLVKRTGEKVFLECVQDMDHENMFWYRQDPGLGLRLIYFSYDVKMKEKGDIPEGYSVSREKKERFSLILESASTNQTSMYLCASSPPSGRFFNEQFFGPGTRLTVL.